The entry below gives a single T cell receptor (beta chain) sequence along with its context. Site-matched primary tumor biopsies were taken before and after PD-1 blockade. The source of the sample is a study of T cells in tumors after PD-1 blockade. Study-level background: Prior checkpoint blockade, systemic immunosuppressant use, or anti-cancer therapy within 4 weeks excluded patients. A subset received ongoing vismodegib 150 mg daily alongside anti-PD-1 therapy.

Germline CDR1 is MNHNS and CDR2 is SASEGT. The V and J ends lost 3 bases and 2 bases respectively, with 8 bases between them. The CDR3 runs 13 residues. Generated by immunoSEQ multiplex PCR, the TCRdb table keeps only in-frame clones and is missing some. Here the sample spans approximately 1,500 clones, around 66% being singletons. The sample in question was tumor tissue, obtained before anti-PD-1 treatment. The clonotype was recovered from a human donor with basal cell carcinoma. The chain carries TRBV6-1 and TRBJ2-7, with D perhaps TRBD1 or TRBD2 (5 bases each). CDR3 amino acids: CASSERGAYEQYF. The CDR3 nucleotides read TGTGCCAGCAGTGAGAGGGGCGCCTACGAGCAGTACTTC.